This is a list of T cell receptor beta chains from one sample in a study of T cells in Graves' hyperthyroidism and ophthalmopathy. Each CDR3 protein gets one entry after TCRdb re-called the multiplex PCR reads with MiXCR. Seen here are 700,000 or so distinct CDR3 sequences, roughly 14% observed once, and the top ten hold roughly an eighth. Material for sequencing was blood. The receptors were gathered from a woman in her forties or fifties with Graves' ophthalmopathy. Both conserved end residues are part of each CDR3. The order of the fields is V gene, CDR3 protein.

TRBV6-1,CASSATGISYEQYF
TRBV20-1,CSARVGLTSGTDTQYF
TRBV28,CASRLGNEQFF
TRBV24-1,CATSDPTGLAGEGTYNEQFF
TRBV6-1,CASNLQGLDGYTF
TRBV7-9,CASSQTGQGEETQYF
TRBV7-9,CASSSPLRSYNEQFF
TRBV6-2/TRBV6-3,CASSYGGNNNEQFF
TRBV12-3/TRBV12-4,CASSFGGRTDTQYF
TRBV19,CASSRGGPTSYEQYF
TRBV28,CASSPGLDGYTF
TRBV18,CASSHENSGNTIYF
TRBV2,CASSETHPLAGGQGEQFF
TRBV18,CASSPLDRGTEAFF
TRBV2,CASSGAGGATDTQYF
TRBV3-2,CASSQYQGAWNEQFF
TRBV5-1,CASSSWDRVDYNEQFF
TRBV2,CASRPGPYEQYF
TRBV5-5,CASRSRADAETQYF
TRBV3-1,CASSPRQAHEAFF
TRBV25-1,CASSEVGGNTEAFF
TRBV6-1,CASSKGLYGYTF
TRBV5-1,CASSQGQTFGTEAFF
TRBV4-2,CASSPPTQTEAFF
TRBV24-1,CATSDSSEQYF
TRBV12-5,CASGRGLTYEQYF
TRBV5-1,CASSFTGGPSEQYF
TRBV11-2,CASSLASGRVAGELFF
TRBV12-3/TRBV12-4,CASKPGQLGNTIYF
TRBV20-1,CSATRPGHEQYF
TRBV19,CASSPQYGNSPLHF
TRBV28,CASSPLGLAGPYEQYF
TRBV4-2,CASSQVAGTDTQYF
TRBV7-2,CASSLSGRALEQYF
TRBV30,CAWRVGGFTGELFF
TRBV6-5,CASSYFGGAVSEAFF
TRBV2,CASSELGQGLTEAFF
TRBV5-8,CASSLSAGALTGNTIYF
TRBV7-9,CASSLGQGAANTEAFF
TRBV20-1,CSAITHGASGTYAYNEQFF
TRBV20-1,CSARGQGASLAGGPGEQYF
TRBV6-1,CASSEAPGDYGYTF
TRBV18,CASSPIPTGANVLTF
TRBV29-1,CSVVFLAGVMTNEQFF
TRBV20-1,CSARDLLGQRGPTDTQYF
TRBV20-1,CSARTVRLGRWGGEAFF